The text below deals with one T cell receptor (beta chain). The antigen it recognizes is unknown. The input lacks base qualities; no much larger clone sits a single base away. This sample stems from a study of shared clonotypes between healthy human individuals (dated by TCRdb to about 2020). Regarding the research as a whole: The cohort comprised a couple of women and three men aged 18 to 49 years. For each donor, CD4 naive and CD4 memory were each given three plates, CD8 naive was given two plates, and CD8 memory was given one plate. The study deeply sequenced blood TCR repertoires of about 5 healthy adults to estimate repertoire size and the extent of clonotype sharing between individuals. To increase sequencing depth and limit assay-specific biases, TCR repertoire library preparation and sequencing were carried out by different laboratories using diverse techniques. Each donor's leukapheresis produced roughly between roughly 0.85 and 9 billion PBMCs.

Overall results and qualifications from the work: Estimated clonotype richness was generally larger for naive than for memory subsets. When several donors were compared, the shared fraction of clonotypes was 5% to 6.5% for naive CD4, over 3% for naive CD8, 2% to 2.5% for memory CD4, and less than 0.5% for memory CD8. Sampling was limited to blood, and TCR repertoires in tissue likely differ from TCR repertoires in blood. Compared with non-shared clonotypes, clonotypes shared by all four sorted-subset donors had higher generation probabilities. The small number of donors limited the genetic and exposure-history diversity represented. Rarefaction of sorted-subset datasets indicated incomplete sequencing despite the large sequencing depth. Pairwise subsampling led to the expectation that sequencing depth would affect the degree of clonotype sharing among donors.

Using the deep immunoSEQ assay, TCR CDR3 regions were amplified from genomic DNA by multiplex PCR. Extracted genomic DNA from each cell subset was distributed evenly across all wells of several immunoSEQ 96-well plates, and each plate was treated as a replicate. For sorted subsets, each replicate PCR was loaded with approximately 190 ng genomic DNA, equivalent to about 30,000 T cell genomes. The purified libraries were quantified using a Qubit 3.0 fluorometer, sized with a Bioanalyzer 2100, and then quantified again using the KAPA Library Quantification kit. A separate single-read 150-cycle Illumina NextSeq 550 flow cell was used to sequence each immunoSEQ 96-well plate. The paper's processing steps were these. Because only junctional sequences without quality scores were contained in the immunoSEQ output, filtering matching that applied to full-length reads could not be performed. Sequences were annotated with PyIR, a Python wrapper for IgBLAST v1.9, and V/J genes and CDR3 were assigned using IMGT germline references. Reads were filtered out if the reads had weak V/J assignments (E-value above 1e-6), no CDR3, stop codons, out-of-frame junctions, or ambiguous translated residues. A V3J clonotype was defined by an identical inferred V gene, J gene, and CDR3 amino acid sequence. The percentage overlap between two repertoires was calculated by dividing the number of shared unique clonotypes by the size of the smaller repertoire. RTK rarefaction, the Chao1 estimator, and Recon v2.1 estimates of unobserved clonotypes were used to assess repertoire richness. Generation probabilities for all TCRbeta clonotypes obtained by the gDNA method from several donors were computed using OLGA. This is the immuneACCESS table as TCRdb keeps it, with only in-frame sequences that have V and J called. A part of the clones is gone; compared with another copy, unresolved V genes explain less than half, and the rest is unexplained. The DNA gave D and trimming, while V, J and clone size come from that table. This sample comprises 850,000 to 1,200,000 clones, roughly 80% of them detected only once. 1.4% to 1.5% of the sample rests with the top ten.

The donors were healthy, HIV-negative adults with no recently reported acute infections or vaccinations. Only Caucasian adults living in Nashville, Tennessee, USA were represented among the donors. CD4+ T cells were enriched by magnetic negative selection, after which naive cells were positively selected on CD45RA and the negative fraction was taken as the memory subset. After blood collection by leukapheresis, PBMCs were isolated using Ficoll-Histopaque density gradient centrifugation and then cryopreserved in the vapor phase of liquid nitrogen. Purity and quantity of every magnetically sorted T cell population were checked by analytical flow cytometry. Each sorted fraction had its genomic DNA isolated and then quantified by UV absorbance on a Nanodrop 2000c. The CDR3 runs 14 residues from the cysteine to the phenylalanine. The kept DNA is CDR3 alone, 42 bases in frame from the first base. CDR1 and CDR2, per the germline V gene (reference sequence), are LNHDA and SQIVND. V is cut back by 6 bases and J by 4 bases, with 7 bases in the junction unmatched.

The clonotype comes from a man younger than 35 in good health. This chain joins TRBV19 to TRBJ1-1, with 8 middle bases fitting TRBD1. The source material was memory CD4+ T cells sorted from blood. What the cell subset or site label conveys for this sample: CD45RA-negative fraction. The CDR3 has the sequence CASSEQGVRTEAFF. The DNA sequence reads TGTGCCAGTAGCGAACAGGGGGTTCGCACTGAAGCTTTCTTT.